This passage covers 25 T cell receptor beta chains from one sample sequenced in a study of blood T cells in healthy people across ages. A sample-barcoded 5' primer and a J-beta primer mix were used in a second PCR of roughly 7 to 11 cycles. TCRdb re-called the 5' RACE reads with MiXCR, one entry per CDR3 protein. The sample includes hundreds of thousands of distinct CDR3 sequences, approximately 30% of them seen just once. The sequenced sample was blood. The origin of the receptors is a woman aged 80 or over in good health.

This clonotype was observed at least ten times. The chain links TRBV28 to TRBJ2-7; 7 nucleotides line up with TRBD1. V lost 5 bases and J lost 0; bases outside the gene matches: 10. Germline loops: CDR1 MDHEN, CDR2 SYDVKM. The CDR3 is 16 amino acids. This CDR3 is CASSPTTGVFSYEQYF. The DNA for the CDR3 is TGTGCCAGCAGTCCGACCACAGGGGTCTTCTCCTACGAGCAGTACTTC. Using reference TRBV28 and TRBJ2-7 for the parts outside the CDR3, the full variable domain is DVKVTQSSRYLVKRTGEKVFLECVQDMDHENMFWYRQDPGLGLRLIYFSYDVKMKEKGDIPEGYSVSREKKERFSLILESASTNQTSMYLCASSPTTGVFSYEQYFGPGTRLTVT.

This clonotype occurred once. This may come from a read error, since a much larger clone is one base off. The chain employs TRBV6-6 and TRBJ2-3, with TRBD2 identical over 7 bases. The CDR3 sequence is 15 residues long. Looked up from germline, CDR1 is MNHNY and CDR2 is SVGAGI (reference sequence). The CDR3: CVSSFLRGGTDTQYF. CDR3 nucleotides: TGTGTCAGCAGTTTCTTGAGGGGAGGGACAGATACGCAGTATTTT.

The chain has TRBV5-1 and TRBJ1-1; D is possibly TRBD1 (5 bases). This CDR3 has 14 amino acids. Trimming removed 2 bases from V and 3 bases from J, with 11 bases in between. Germline V gene sequence: CDR1 SGHRS, CDR2 YFSETQ. The CDR3 DNA sequence: TGCGCCAGCAGCTTCCATATGGGGGACACTGAAGCTTTCTTT. This translates into CASSFHMGDTEAFF. The whole variable domain, remainder taken from reference TRBV5-1 and TRBJ1-1, is KAGVTQTPRYLIKTRGQQVTLSCSPISGHRSVSWYQQTPGQGLQFLFEYFSETQRNKGNFPGRFSGRQFSNSRSEMNVSTLELGDSALYLCASSFHMGDTEAFFGQGTRLTVV.

This clonotype came up a few times. The chain is built from TRBV7-9 and TRBJ1-1, with no clear D. Germline CDR1 SEHNR, CDR2 FQNEAQ (reference sequence). V lost 5 bases and J 7 bases, leaving 14 bases between the germline ends. This CDR3 is built from 13 residues. This CDR3 is CASSQNVPDEAFF. The CDR3 nucleotides read TGTGCCAGCAGCCAGAACGTGCCAGATGAAGCTTTCTTT. Drawing the rest from reference TRBV7-9 and TRBJ1-1, the complete variable domain is DTGVSQNPRHKITKRGQNVTFRCDPISEHNRLYWYRQTLGQGPEFLTYFQNEAQLEKSRLLSDRFSAERPKGSFSTLEIQRTEQGDSAMYLCASSQNVPDEAFFGQGTRLTVV.

Details on this clonotype: Since a much larger clone is just one base distant, this may be a read error. The V gene is TRBV20-1, the J gene TRBJ2-6, with a weak D call TRBD2 (5 bases). Germline CDR1 DFQATT, CDR2 SNEGSKA (reference sequence). V shed 1 base and J shed 2 bases, with 6 bases lying between them. The CDR3 is made up of 14 amino acids. CDR3 loop: CSARGGTGANVLTF. In DNA, the CDR3 is TGCAGTGCTAGAGGAGGGACTGGGGCCAACGTCCTGACTTTC.

On this clonotype: This sequence may be a read error, since a much larger clone differs from it by one base. This chain joins TRBV20-1 and TRBJ2-7; TRBD1 might be the D (5 bases). This CDR3 contains 11 residues. Germline CDR1 DFQATT, CDR2 SNEGSKA (reference sequence). CDR3: CRASVRVEQYF. As DNA, the CDR3 is TGCAGGGCTAGTGTCAGGGTTGAGCAGTACTTC.

This clonotype has only a few counts. The V call is TRBV20-1, the J call TRBJ1-1; tentatively, D is TRBD1 (6 bases). Trimming cost V 2 bases and J 1 base, with 14 bases left between them. CDR3 length: 15 residues. Germline-derived CDR1 and CDR2 are DFQATT and SNEGSKA (reference sequence). The CDR3 reads CSARKGGGGNTEAFF. In DNA, the CDR3 is TGCAGTGCTAGAAAGGGGGGGGGCGGGAACACTGAAGCTTTCTTT.

This clonotype was observed a handful of times. The chain carries TRBV6-2 or TRBV6-3 and TRBJ1-1, with TRBD1 identical over 8 bases. The CDR3 contains 17 residues. J was trimmed by 3 bases and V by 3 bases; bases with no gene match: 12. Germline lookup yields CDR1 MNHEY and CDR2 SVGEGT. CDR3 nucleotide sequence: TGTGCCAGCAGTTATGGGGCAGGGGGCCCCGCGGACACTGAAGCTTTCTTT. Translated: CASSYGAGGPADTEAFF.

The chain uses TRBV3-1 and TRBJ2-3, with 7 bases fitting TRBD2. The CDR3 sequence is 15 residues long. V trimming: 4 bases; J trimming: 4 bases; junction bases outside the gene matches: 8. Germline-derived CDR1 and CDR2 are LGHDT and YNNKEL (reference sequence). The CDR3 is CASSPRDYGPDTQYF. The CDR3 coding sequence is TGTGCCAGCAGCCCCCGGGACTATGGGCCAGATACGCAGTATTTT.

The chain uses TRBV6-1 and TRBJ1-1, with unresolved D. CDR3 length: 14 residues. CDR1 is MNHNS, CDR2 SASEGT, per germline. V was pared by 4 bases and J by 4 bases, with 13 bases between. The CDR3 coding sequence is TGTGCCAGCAGTGTCGGATGGAGGTTCACTGAAGCTTTCTTT. This codes for CASSVGWRFTEAFF.

This chain connects TRBV4-1 to TRBJ2-7; D might be TRBD1 or TRBD2, each matching 6 bases. Germline V gene sequence: CDR1 MGHRA, CDR2 YSYEKL. The CDR3 has 14 amino acids. V shed 3 bases and J shed 7 bases, with 16 bases lying between them. The CDR3 DNA is TGCGCCAGCAGCCAGGGGGGACACTTCAATGAGCAGTACTTC. Translation: CASSQGGHFNEQYF.

Many counts were recorded for this clonotype. The rearrangement uses TRBV5-1 and TRBJ2-2; TRBD2 is a possible D gene (5 bases). Germline V lookup: CDR1 SGHRS, CDR2 YFSETQ. CDR3 length equals 17 residues. V gave up 1 base and J gave up 0 bases, with 13 bases separating them. CDR3 nucleotide sequence: TGCGCCAGCAGCTTGTTGGGGAGACTGACGAACACCGGGGAGCTGTTTTTT. This codes for CASSLLGRLTNTGELFF.

This clonotype appeared a few times. This sequence may be a read error, since a much larger clone differs from it by one base. The chain carries TRBV6-1 and TRBJ2-7; D uncertain. Germline CDR1 reads MNHNS; CDR2 reads SASEGT. V was pared by 2 bases and J by 7 bases, with 9 bases between. The CDR3 runs to 12 residues. The CDR3 here is CASSETYNEQYF. The CDR3 region has the DNA TGTGCCAGCAGTGAAACCTACAATGAGCAGTACTTC.

The chain couples TRBV6-5 to TRBJ2-1; D may be TRBD1 (6 bases). Germline V CDR1 and CDR2: MNHEY, SVGAGI. Between the trimmed V and J ends, which lost 5 bases and 7 bases, there was a span of 18 bases. This CDR3 spans 15 amino acids. CDR3 nucleotides: TGTGCCAGCAGTAGAGGAACCGGGACAAGGAATGAGCAGTTCTTC. It encodes CASSRGTGTRNEQFF.

V gene TRBV5-1 combines with J gene TRBJ1-1, with 7 bases aligning to TRBD1. Germline-derived CDR1 and CDR2 are SGHRS and YFSETQ. CDR3 length: 15 amino acids. The V segment lost 3 bases and the J segment 1 base; nucleotides outside the gene matches: 6. The CDR3 sequence: CASSSGQYENTEAFF. The CDR3 DNA reads TGCGCCAGCAGCTCGGGACAGTATGAGAACACTGAAGCTTTCTTT.

This chain connects TRBV10-3 to TRBJ1-4; D gene ambiguous. Trimming stripped 0 bases from V and 4 bases from J, with 9 bases between. CDR3 length: 15 residues. CDR1 ENHRY and CDR2 SYGVKD come from the germline V gene. In DNA, the CDR3 is TGTGCCATCAGTGAGTCCCGGGGTCTTAATGAAAAACTGTTTTTT. The encoded protein is CAISESRGLNEKLFF.

In this sample, this clonotype turned up many times. The chain joins TRBV20-1 to TRBJ1-2, with D unresolved. Germline V gene lookup returns CDR1 DFQATT and CDR2 SNEGSKA (reference sequence). The V gene lost 2 bases and the J gene lost 0 bases, with 10 bases spanning the gap. The length of the CDR3 is 14 residues. Here the CDR3 DNA reads TGCAGTGCTAGACCCGCGGGAGCTAACTATGGCTACACCTTC. Translating it yields CSARPAGANYGYTF.

The gene calls are TRBV12-3 or TRBV12-4 and TRBJ2-7; 8 bases fit TRBD2. V shed 1 base, J shed 2 bases, and the junction held 7 bases outside the gene matches. The CDR3 extends over 16 amino acids. The CDR3: CASSLVGLAGPYEQYF. The CDR3 coding sequence is TGTGCCAGCAGTTTAGTAGGGCTAGCGGGCCCCTACGAGCAGTACTTC.

The chain links TRBV20-1 to TRBJ1-5, with TRBD1 matching 7 bases. V lost 3 bases, J lost 6 bases, and 8 bases stayed unmatched. CDR3 size: 14 residues. Germline assignment: CDR1 DFQATT and CDR2 SNEGSKA (reference sequence). CDR3 in DNA: TGCAGTGCTAGCGGTAACAGGGGTTTTCAGCCCCAGCATTTT. Amino acid sequence: CSASGNRGFQPQHF.

As for this clonotype: This may come from a read error, since a much larger clone is one base off. The chain combines TRBV5-6 with TRBJ2-5; a weak D match, TRBD2 (7 bases). The V and J ends lost 5 bases and 1 base respectively, with 18 bases between them. In germline, CDR1 is SGHDT, CDR2 YYEEEE. The CDR3 loop spans 16 amino acids. CDR3 in DNA: TGTGCCAGCAGGGGGACTGGCGGGGGCCTCCAAGAGACCCAGTACTTC. Translation gives CASRGTGGGLQETQYF.

This clonotype has at least ten counts. The chain uses TRBV2 and TRBJ1-4, with D possibly matching TRBD1 (5 bases). Deletions cut 2 bases from V and 9 bases from J, with 10 bases between. There are 13 residues in the CDR3. Germline CDR1 reads SNHLY; CDR2 reads FYNNEI. CDR3 DNA: TGTGCCAGCAGTGAAAGGGGAGGTCAAAAACTGTTTTTT. Protein product: CASSERGGQKLFF.

In regard to this clonotype: A junction end diverges from the germline sequence, so it may reflect a read error. V is TRBV28 and J is TRBJ1-4; 7 bases map to TRBD1. Germline lookup yields CDR1 MDHEN and CDR2 SYDVKM. This CDR3 region has 14 residues. CDR3: CVSSPETGIEKLFF. CDR3 DNA: TGTGTCAGCAGTCCCGAGACAGGGATTGAAAAACTGTTTTTT.

Ten or more counts support this clonotype. The chain employs TRBV28 and TRBJ2-7; TRBD1 matches at 7 bases. CDR3 length: 13 amino acids. J was trimmed by 0 bases and V by 10 bases; bases with no gene match: 6. Germline values: CDR1 MDHEN, CDR2 SYDVKM. CDR3 DNA sequence: TGTGCCACTCAGACAGGGAACTCCTACGAGCAGTACTTC. Protein product: CATQTGNSYEQYF.

V gene TRBV29-1 combines with J gene TRBJ2-4; D uncertain. The CDR3 totals 14 residues. Per the germline V gene, CDR1 is SQVTM and CDR2 is ANQGSEA. The V end lost 3 bases, the J end lost 3 bases, and 12 bases lay between the germline ends. CDR3 in DNA: TGCAGCGTTGAGAGCCCGGGCCGCAAAAACATTCAGTACTTC. As protein: CSVESPGRKNIQYF.

This clonotype was picked up many times. The chain links TRBV20-1 to TRBJ1-5; D call uncertain. Germline assignment: CDR1 DFQATT and CDR2 SNEGSKA (reference sequence). CDR3 size: 15 residues. The V and J ends lost 2 bases and 3 bases respectively, with 14 bases between them. The chain's CDR3 is CSARWDTGDNQPQHF. CDR3 sequence (DNA): TGCAGTGCTAGATGGGATACCGGGGACAATCAGCCCCAGCATTTT.